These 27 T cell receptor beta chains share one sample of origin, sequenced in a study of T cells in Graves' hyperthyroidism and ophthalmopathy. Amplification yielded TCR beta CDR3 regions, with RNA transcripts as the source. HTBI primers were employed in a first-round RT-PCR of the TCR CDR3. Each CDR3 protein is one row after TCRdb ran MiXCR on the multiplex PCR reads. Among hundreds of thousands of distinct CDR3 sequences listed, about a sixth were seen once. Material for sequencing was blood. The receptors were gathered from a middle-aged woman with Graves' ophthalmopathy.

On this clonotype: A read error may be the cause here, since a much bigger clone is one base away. CDR3 amino acids: CASMYPGEAQYF. The CDR3 bases are TGTGCCAGCATGTACCCGGGGGAGGCCCAGTACTTC. V usage is TRBV11-2 and J usage is TRBJ2-5; TRBD2 might be the D (6 bases). Germline CDR1 SGHAT, CDR2 FQNNGV. The CDR3 totals 12 residues. V gave up 7 bases and J gave up 9 bases, with 15 bases separating them.

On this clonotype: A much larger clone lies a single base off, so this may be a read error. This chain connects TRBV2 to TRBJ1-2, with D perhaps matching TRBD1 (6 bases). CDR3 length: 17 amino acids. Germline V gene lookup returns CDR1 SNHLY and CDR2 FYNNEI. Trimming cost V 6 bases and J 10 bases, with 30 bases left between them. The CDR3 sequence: CASRTFLLKTGMDDYTF. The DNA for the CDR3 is TGTGCCAGCAGGACCTTTTTACTTAAAACAGGGATGGATGACTACACCTTC.

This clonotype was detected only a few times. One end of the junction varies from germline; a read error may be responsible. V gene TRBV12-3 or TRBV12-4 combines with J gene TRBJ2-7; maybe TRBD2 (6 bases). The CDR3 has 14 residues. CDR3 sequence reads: CASSRMEGSYGQYF. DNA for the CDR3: TGTGCCAGCAGTAGAATGGAGGGCTCCTACGGGCAGTACTTC.

CDR3 protein: CASSISGYQPQHF. The DNA for the CDR3 is TGTGCCAGTAGTATCAGTGGGTATCAGCCCCAGCATTTT. The rearrangement uses TRBV19 and TRBJ1-5; D is undetermined. Per the germline V gene, CDR1 is LNHDA and CDR2 is SQIVND (reference sequence). This CDR3 has 13 residues. Trimming left V 3 bases short and J 5 bases short, with 8 bases between.

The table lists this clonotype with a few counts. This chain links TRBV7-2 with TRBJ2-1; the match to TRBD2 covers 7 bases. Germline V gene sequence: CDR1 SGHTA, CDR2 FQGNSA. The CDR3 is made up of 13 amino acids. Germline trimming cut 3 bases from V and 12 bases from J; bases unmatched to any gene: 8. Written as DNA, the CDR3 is TGTGCCAGCAGCTTCGAGCGGGACCGGCGGCAGTTCTTC. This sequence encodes CASSFERDRRQFF.

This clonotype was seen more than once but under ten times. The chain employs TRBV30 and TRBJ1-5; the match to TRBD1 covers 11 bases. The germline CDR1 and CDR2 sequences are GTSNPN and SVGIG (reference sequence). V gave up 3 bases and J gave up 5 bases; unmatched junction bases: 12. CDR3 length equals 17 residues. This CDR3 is CAWREPSGTGGYQPQHF. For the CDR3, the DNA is TGTGCCTGGAGAGAACCGTCCGGGACAGGGGGGTATCAGCCCCAGCATTTT.

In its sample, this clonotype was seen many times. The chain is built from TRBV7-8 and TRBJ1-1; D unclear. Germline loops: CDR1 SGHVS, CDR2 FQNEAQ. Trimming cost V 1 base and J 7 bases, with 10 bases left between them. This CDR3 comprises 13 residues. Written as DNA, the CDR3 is TGTGCCAGCAGCTTAGTCACGGGAGATGAAGCTTTCTTT. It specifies CASSLVTGDEAFF.

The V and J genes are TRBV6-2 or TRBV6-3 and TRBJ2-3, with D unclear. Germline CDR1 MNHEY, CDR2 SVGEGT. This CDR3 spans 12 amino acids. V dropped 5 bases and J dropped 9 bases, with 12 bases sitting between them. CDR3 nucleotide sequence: TGTGCCAGCAGTCGTCAGGTGCGCACGCAGTATTTT. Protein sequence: CASSRQVRTQYF.

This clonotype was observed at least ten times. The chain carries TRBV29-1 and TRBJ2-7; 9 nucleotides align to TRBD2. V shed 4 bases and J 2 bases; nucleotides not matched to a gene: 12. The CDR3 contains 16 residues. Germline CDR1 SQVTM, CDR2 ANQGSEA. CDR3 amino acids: CSVVEIAGVGAYEQYF. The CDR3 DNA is TGCAGCGTTGTGGAGATAGCGGGAGTTGGGGCCTACGAGCAGTACTTC.

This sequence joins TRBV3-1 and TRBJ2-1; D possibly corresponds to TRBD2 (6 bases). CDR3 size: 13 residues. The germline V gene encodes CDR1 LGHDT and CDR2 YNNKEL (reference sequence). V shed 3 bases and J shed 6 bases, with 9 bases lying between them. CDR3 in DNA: TGTGCCAGCAGCCACCGACTAGGCAATGAGCAGTTCTTC. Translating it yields CASSHRLGNEQFF.

The CDR3: CAISGTHSTDTQYF. The CDR3, as DNA: TGTGCCATCAGTGGGACACATAGCACAGATACGCAGTATTTT. This rearrangement joins TRBV10-3 to TRBJ2-3; D might be TRBD1 (5 bases). This CDR3 comprises 14 residues. Deletions cut 4 bases from V and 0 bases from J, with 8 bases between. Germline CDR1 ENHRY, CDR2 SYGVKD.

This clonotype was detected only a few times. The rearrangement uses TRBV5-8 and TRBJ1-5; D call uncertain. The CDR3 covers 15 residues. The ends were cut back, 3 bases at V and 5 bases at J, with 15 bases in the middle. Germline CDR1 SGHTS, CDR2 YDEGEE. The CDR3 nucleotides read TGTGCCAGCAGCTCGGGTGGTTGGGCCGATCAGCCCCAGCATTTT. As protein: CASSSGGWADQPQHF.

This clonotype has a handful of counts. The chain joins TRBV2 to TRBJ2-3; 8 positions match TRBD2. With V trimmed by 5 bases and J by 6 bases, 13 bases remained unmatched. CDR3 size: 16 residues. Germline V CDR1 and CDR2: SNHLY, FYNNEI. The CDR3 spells CASSPLQRGPTDTQYF. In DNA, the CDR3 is TGTGCCAGCAGTCCACTGCAGCGGGGGCCGACCGATACGCAGTATTTT.

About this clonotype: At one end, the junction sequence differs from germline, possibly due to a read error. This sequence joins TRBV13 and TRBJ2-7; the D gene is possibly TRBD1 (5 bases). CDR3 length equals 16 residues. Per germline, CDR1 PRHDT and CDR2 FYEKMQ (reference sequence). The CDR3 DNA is TGTGCCAGCAGCGTAGGGTCCGCTACAGGATCCTACGAGCAGTACTTC. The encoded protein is CASSVGSATGSYEQYF.

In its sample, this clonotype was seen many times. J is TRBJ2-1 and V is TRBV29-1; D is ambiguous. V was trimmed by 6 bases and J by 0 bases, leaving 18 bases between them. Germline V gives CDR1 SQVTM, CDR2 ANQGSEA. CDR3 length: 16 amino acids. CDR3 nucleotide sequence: TGCAGCGTAACCTTGTTTAGGGCAGGCTCCTACAATGAGCAGTTCTTC. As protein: CSVTLFRAGSYNEQFF.

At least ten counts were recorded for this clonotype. The CDR3 nucleotides read TGCGCCAGCAGCTTGGATGGCGGAAGCAATCAGCCCCAGCATTTT. Translation: CASSLDGGSNQPQHF. This chain joins TRBV5-1 and TRBJ1-5; no definite D call. CDR1 SGHRS and CDR2 YFSETQ come from the germline V gene. CDR3 length: 15 amino acids. Trimming removed 0 bases from V and 1 base from J, with 8 bases in between.

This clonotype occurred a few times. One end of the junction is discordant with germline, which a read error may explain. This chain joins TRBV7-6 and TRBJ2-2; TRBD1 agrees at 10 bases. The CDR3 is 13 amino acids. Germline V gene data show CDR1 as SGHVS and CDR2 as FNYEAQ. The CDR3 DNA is TGTGCCAGCAGCTCAACCTGGACAGGGGGGCTGTTTTTT. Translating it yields CASSSTWTGGLFF. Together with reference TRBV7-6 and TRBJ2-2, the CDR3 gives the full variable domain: GAGVSQSPRYKVTKRGQDVALRCDPISGHVSLYWYRQALGQGPEFLTYFNYEAQQDKSGLPNDRFSAERPEGSISTLTIQRTEQRDSAMYRCASSSTWTGGLFFGEGSRLTVL.

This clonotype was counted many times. This CDR3 is CASASRAAYEQYF. CDR3 in DNA: TGTGCCAGCGCGTCTCGCGCGGCCTACGAGCAGTACTTC. V and J are TRBV6-1 and TRBJ2-7; D uncertain. Germline V lookup: CDR1 MNHNS, CDR2 SASEGT. The length of the CDR3 is 13 residues. V was cut by 8 bases and J by 2 bases, with 13 bases left in between.

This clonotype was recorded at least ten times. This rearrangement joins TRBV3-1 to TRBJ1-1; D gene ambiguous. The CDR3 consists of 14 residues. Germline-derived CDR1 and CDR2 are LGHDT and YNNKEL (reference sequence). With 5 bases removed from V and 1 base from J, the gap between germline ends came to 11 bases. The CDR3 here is CASSRLDKNTEAFF. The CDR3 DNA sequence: TGTGCCAGCAGCAGACTAGACAAGAACACTGAAGCTTTCTTT.

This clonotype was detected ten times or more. The DNA for the CDR3 is TGTGCCAGCAGTTTTGGGGGGGCTGGGGGCACAGATACGCAGTATTTT. Encoded protein: CASSFGGAGGTDTQYF. The genes are TRBV12-3 or TRBV12-4 and TRBJ2-3; TRBD2 is a possible D gene (7 bases). The V end was cut by 3 bases, the J end by 1 base, with 14 bases between. The CDR3 covers 16 residues.

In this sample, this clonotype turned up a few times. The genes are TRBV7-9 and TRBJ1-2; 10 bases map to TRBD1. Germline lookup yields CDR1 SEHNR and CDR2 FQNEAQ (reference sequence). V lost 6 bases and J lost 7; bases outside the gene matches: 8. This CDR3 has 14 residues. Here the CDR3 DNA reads TGTGCCAGCAGGGCTGGGACAGGGGAAATTGGCTACACCTTC. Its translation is CASRAGTGEIGYTF.

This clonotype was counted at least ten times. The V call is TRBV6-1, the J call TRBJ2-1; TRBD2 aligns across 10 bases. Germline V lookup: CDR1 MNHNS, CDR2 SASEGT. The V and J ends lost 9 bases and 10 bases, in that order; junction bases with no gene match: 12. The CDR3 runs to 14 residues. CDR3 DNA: TGTGCCAGTACGATAGGACTAGCGGCACCAGAGCAGTTCTTC. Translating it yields CASTIGLAAPEQFF.

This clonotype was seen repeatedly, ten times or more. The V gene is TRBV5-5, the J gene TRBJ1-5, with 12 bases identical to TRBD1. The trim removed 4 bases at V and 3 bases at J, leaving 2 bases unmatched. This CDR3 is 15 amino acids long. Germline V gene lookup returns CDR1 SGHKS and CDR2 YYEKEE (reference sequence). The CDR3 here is CASSGTGGTNQPQHF. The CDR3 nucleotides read TGTGCCAGCAGCGGGACAGGGGGCACCAATCAGCCCCAGCATTTT.

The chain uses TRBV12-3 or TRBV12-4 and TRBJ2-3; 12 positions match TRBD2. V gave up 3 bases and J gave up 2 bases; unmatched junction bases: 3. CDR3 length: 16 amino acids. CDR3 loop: CASSFWTSGVTDTQYF. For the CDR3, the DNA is TGTGCCAGCAGTTTCTGGACTAGCGGGGTCACAGATACGCAGTATTTT.

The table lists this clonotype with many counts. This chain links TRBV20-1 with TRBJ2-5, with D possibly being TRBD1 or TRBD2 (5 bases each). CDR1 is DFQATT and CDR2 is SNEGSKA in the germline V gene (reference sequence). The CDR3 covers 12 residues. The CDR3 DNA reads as TGCAGCGCCCGGGGCGGACGTGAGACCCAGTACTTC. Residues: CSARGGRETQYF.

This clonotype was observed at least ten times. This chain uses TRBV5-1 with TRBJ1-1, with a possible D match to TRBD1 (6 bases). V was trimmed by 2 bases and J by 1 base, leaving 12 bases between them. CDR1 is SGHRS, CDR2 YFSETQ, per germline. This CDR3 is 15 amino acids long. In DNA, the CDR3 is TGCGCCAGCAGCTTTTCAGGGGTATCGAACACTGAAGCTTTCTTT. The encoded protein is CASSFSGVSNTEAFF.

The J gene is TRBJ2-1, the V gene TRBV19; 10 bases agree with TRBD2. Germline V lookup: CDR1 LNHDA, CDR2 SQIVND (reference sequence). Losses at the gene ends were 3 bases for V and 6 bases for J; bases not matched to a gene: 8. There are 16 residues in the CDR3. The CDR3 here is CASSILSGGFGNEQFF. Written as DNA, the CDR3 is TGTGCCAGTAGTATTCTTAGCGGGGGGTTTGGCAATGAGCAGTTCTTC.